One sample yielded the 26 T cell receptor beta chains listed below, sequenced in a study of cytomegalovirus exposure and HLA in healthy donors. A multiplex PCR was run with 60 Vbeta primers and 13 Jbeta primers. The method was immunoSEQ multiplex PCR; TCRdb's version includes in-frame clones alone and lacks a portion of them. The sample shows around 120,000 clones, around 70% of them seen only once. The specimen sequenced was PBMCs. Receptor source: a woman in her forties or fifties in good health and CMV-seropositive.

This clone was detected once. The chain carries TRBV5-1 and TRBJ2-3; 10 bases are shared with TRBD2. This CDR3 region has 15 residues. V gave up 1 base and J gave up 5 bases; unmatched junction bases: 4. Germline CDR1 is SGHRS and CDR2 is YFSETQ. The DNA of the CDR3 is TGCGCCAGCAGCTTGTCCGGGACTAGCGAAGATACGCAGTATTTT. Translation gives CASSLSGTSEDTQYF.

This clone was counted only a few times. The CDR3 DNA reads as TGTGCCAGCAGAGGACCGGGAAACAATTCACCCCTCCACTTT. This encodes CASRGPGNNSPLHF. The J gene is TRBJ1-6, the V gene TRBV7-9, with no clear D. The CDR3 contains 14 residues. Trimming took off 6 bases at V and 7 bases at J, with 13 bases between the two ends. In germline, CDR1 is SEHNR, CDR2 FQNEAQ (reference sequence). Variable domain in full (rest from reference TRBV7-9 and TRBJ1-6): DTGVSQNPRHKITKRGQNVTFRCDPISEHNRLYWYRQTLGQGPEFLTYFQNEAQLEKSRLLSDRFSAERPKGSFSTLEIQRTEQGDSAMYLCASRGPGNNSPLHFGNGTRLTVT.

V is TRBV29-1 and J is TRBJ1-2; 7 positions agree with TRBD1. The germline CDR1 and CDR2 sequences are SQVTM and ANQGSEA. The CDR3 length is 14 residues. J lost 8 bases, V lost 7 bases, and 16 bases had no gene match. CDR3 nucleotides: TGCAGCGCTATAGGACAGGCAGTACAAAGCGGCTACACCTTC. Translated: CSAIGQAVQSGYTF.

Here the CDR3 DNA reads TGCAGCGGTGACCGTGGACAGGGAACGGGAGATACGCAGTATTTT. It is translated as CSGDRGQGTGDTQYF. The chain combines TRBV29-1 with TRBJ2-3, with 8 bases fitting TRBD1. Germline V gene lookup returns CDR1 SQVTM and CDR2 ANQGSEA. The CDR3 length is 15 residues. The V and J ends lost 7 bases and 5 bases, in that order; junction bases with no gene match: 14.

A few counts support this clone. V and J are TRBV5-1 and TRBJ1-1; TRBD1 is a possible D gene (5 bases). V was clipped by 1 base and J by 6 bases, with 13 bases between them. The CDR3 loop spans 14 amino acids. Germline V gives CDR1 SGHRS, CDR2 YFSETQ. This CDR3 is CASSLIPGSPEAFF. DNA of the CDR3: TGCGCCAGCAGCTTGATTCCAGGGTCCCCTGAAGCTTTCTTT.

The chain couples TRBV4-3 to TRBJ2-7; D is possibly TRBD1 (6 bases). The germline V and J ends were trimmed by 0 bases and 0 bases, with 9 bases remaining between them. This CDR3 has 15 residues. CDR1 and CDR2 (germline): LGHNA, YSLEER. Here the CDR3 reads CASSQDRDNSYEQYF. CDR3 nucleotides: TGCGCCAGCAGCCAAGATCGGGACAACTCCTACGAGCAGTACTTC.

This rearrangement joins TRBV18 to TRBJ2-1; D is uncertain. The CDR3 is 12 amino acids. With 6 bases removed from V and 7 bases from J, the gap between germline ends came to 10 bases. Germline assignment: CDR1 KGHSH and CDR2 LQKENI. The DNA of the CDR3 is TGTGCCAGCTCGCCCACTACGAATGAGCAGTTCTTC. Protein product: CASSPTTNEQFF. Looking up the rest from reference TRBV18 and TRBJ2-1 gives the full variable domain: NAGVMQNPRHLVRRRGQEARLRCSPMKGHSHVYWYRQLPEEGLKFMVYLQKENIIDESGMPKERFSAEFPKEGPSILRIQQVVRGDSAAYFCASSPTTNEQFFGPGTRLTVL.

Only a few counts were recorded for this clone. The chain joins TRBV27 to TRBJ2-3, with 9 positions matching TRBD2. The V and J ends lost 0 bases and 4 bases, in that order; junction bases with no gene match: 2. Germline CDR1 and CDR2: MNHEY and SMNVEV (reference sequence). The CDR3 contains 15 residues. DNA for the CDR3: TGTGCCAGCAGTTTATCGCGCGGGGGGGCAGATACGCAGTATTTT. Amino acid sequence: CASSLSRGGADTQYF.

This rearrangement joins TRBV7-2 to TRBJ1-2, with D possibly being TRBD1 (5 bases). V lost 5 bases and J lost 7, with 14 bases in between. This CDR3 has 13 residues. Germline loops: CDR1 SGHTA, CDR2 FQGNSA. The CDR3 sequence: CASSPGEGGGYTF. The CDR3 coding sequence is TGTGCCAGCAGCCCGGGGGAAGGAGGTGGCTACACCTTC.

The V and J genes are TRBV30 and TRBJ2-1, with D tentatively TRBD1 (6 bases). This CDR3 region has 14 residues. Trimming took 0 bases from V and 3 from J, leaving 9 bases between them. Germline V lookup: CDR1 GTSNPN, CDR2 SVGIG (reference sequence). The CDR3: CAWSVRGGYNEQFF. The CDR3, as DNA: TGTGCCTGGAGTGTACGAGGGGGCTACAATGAGCAGTTCTTC.

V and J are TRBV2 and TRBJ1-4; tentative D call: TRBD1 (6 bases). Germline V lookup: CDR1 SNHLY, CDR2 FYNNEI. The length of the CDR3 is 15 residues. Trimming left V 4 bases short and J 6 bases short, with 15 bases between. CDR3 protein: CASSGYRGGDEKLFF. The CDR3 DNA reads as TGTGCCAGCAGTGGTTATAGGGGGGGAGATGAAAAACTGTTTTTT.

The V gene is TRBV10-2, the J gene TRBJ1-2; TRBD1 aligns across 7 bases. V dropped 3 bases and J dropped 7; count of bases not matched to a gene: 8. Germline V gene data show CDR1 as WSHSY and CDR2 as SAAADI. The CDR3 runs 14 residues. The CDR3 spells CASSDPRQGFGYTF. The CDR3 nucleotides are TGCGCCAGCAGTGACCCCCGACAGGGTTTTGGCTACACCTTC.

The CDR3 sequence: CASLGGNQPQHF. The CDR3 DNA reads TGTGCCAGCCTGGGCGGCAATCAGCCCCAGCATTTT. The chain links TRBV28 to TRBJ1-5; D not certain. V lost 8 bases and J 2 bases, leaving 7 bases between the germline ends. The length of the CDR3 is 12 residues. Germline CDR1 and CDR2: MDHEN and SYDVKM.

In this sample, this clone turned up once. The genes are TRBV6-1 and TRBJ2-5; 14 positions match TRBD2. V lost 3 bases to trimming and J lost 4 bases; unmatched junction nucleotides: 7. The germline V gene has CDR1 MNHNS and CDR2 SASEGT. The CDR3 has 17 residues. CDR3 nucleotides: TGTGCCAGCAGTGAGACTAGCGGGAGGGTGGCGGGAGAGACCCAGTACTTC. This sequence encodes CASSETSGRVAGETQYF.

CDR3 region: CASSQTGYEQYF. CDR3 sequence (DNA): TGCGCCAGCAGCCAAACTGGTTACGAGCAGTACTTC. The gene calls are TRBV4-1 and TRBJ2-7; no definite D call. The V end was cut by 2 bases, the J end by 4 bases, with 6 bases between. This CDR3 region has 12 residues. Looked up from germline, CDR1 is MGHRA and CDR2 is YSYEKL.

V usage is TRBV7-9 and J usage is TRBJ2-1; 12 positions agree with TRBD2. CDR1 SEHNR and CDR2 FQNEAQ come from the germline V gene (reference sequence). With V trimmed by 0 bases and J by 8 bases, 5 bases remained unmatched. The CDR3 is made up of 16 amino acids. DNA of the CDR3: TGTGCCAGCAGCTTAGCGCTAGCGGGGGGGCGTGATGAGCAGTTCTTC. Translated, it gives CASSLALAGGRDEQFF.

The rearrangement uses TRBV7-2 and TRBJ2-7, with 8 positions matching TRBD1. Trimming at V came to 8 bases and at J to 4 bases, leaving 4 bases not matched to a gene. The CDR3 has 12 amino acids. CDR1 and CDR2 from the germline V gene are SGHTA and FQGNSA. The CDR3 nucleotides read TGTGCCAGCGCACAGGGGGGATACGAGCAGTACTTC. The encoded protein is CASAQGGYEQYF. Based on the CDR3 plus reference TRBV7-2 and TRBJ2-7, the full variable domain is GAGVSQSPSNKVTEKGKDVELRCDPISGHTALYWYRQSLGQGLEFLIYFQGNSAPDKSGLPSDRFSAERTGGSVSTLTIQRTQQEDSAVYLCASAQGGYEQYFGPGTRLTVT.

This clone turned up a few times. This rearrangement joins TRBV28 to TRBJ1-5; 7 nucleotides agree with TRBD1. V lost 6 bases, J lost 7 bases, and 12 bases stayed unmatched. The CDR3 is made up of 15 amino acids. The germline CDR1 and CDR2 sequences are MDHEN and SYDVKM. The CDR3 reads CASSYTTGSEQPQHF. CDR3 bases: TGTGCCAGCAGCTATACGACAGGGTCAGAACAGCCCCAGCATTTT.

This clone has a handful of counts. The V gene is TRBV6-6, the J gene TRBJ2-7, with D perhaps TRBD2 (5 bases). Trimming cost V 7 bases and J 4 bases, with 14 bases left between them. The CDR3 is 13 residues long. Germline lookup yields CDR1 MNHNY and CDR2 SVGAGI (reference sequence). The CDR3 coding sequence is TGTGCCAGCACTAACGCGGAGGTGTACGAGCAGTACTTC. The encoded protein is CASTNAEVYEQYF.

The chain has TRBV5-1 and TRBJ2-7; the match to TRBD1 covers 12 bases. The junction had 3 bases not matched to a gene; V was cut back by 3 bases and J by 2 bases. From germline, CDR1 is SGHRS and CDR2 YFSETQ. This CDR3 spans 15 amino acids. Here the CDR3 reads CASSYGTGGTYEQYF. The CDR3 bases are TGCGCCAGCAGCTACGGGACAGGGGGCACCTACGAGCAGTACTTC.

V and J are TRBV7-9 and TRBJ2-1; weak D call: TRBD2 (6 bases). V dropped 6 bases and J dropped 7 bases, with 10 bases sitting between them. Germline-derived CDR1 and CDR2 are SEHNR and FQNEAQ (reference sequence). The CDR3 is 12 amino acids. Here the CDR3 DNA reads TGTGCCAGCAGTACAGGAGGGAATGAGCAGTTCTTC. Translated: CASSTGGNEQFF.

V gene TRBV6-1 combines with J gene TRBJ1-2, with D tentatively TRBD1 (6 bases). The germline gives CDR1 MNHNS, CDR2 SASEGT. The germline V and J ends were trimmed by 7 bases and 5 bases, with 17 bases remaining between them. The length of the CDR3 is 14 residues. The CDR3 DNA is TGTGCCAGCACCCCTTCGGGGGGCGGATATGGCTACACCTTC. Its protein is CASTPSGGGYGYTF.

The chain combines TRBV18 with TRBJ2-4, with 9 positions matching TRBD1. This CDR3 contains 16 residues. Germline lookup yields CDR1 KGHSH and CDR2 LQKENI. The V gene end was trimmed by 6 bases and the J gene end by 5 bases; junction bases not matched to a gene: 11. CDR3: CASSPGQGVFQNIQYF. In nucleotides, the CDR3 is TGTGCCAGCTCGCCGGGACAGGGCGTTTTTCAAAACATTCAGTACTTC.

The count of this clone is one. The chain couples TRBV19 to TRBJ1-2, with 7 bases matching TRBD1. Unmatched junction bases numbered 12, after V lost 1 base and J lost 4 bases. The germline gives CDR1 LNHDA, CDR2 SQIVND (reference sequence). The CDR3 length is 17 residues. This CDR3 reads CASSIGPTTGTSYGYTF. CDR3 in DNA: TGTGCCAGTAGTATAGGCCCAACGACAGGGACATCCTATGGCTACACCTTC. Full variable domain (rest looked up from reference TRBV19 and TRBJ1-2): DGGITQSPKYLFRKEGQNVTLSCEQNLNHDAMYWYRQDPGQGLRLIYYSQIVNDFQKGDIAEGYSVSREKKESFPLTVTSAQKNPTAFYLCASSIGPTTGTSYGYTFGSGTRLTVV.

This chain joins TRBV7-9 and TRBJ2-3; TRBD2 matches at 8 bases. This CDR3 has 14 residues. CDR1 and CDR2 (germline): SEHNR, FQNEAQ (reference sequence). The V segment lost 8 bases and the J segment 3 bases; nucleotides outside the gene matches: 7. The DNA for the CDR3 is TGTGCCAGCCTACGGGAGGGGGGGACAGATACGCAGTATTTT. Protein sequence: CASLREGGTDTQYF.

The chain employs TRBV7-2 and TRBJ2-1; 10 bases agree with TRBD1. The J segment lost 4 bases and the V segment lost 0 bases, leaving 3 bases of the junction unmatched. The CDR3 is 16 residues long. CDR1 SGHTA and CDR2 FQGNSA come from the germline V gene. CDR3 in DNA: TGTGCCAGCAGCTTAGCCGGGACAGGGGTATACAATGAGCAGTTCTTC. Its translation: CASSLAGTGVYNEQFF.